This T cell receptor beta chain was found in a study of sequential checkpoint blockade in melanoma. Indicated treatment: randomized to nivolumab then ipilimumab (arm A) or the reverse (arm B). Using immunoSEQ multiplex PCR, the repertoire was profiled, and TCRdb retains in-frame clones only, with some absent. The table has about 37,000 clones, over 30% seen once. In regard to this clone: One end of the junction does not line up with germline, which may come from a read error.

The CDR3 is 15 amino acids. Germline V CDR1 and CDR2: MNHGY, SAAAGT. The V gene is TRBV6-8, the J gene TRBJ1-1; perhaps TRBD1 as D (5 bases). This TCR came from a human donor with melanoma. The sequencing used tumor tissue (inferred from file names), collected from a patient given nivolumab and ipilimumab in sequence. CDR3 protein: CAISQPGGWATEAFF. CDR3 in DNA: TGTGCCATCAGTCAACCGGGGGGATGGGCCACTGAAGCTTTCTTT.